This TCR beta chain was obtained from a study of blood T cell repertoires in COVID-19. Using immunoSEQ multiplex PCR, the repertoire was profiled, and TCRdb retains in-frame clones only, with some absent. The table lists about 170,000 clones, approximately 86% of them singletons. The CDR3 length is 15 residues. Per the germline V gene, CDR1 is LNHDA and CDR2 is SQIVND (reference sequence). The V gene end was trimmed by 7 bases and the J gene end by 4 bases; junction bases not matched to a gene: 6. This clone was found once. Sequencing was done on a sample of peripheral blood. The TCR was taken from a man in his 70s with acute or convalescent COVID-19. This chain links TRBV19 with TRBJ2-5; 13 bases are a match to TRBD2. CDR3 DNA: TGTGCCAGTACCCGGACTAGCGGGAGAGCAGAGACCCAGTACTTC. Translation gives CASTRTSGRAETQYF.